This T cell receptor (beta chain) emerged from a study of CD8 T cells in Susac syndrome. Study outcomes and limitations: The study acknowledged a relatively small number of individuals in its TCR sequencing and HLA analysis.

It was with random hexamers that roughly 0.45 to 1 ug RNA was reverse transcribed. Each CDR3 protein gets one entry after TCRdb re-called the immunoSEQ multiplex PCR reads with MiXCR. The table lists 95,000 or so distinct CDR3 sequences, 80% to 95% of them singletons, with roughly 0.3% in the top ten. Trimming removed 10 bases from V and 1 base from J, with 14 bases in between. The CDR3 runs to 15 residues. This clonotype appeared a single time. Antigen unknown. The sequencing sample was made of CD8+ T cells from PBMCs. The receptor comes from a human donor in good health. The genes are TRBV12-3 or TRBV12-4 and TRBJ2-6; D remains ambiguous. This chain's CDR3 is CATSPGPSGANVLTF. The CDR3 DNA sequence: TGTGCCACCTCACCAGGACCATCTGGGGCCAACGTCCTGACTTTC.